The 27 T cell receptor beta chains given below trace back to one sample, sequenced in a study of CD8+CD57+ T cells in acquired aplastic anemia. Genomic DNA constituted the template upon which TCR beta VDJ and CDR3 profiling was performed. One entry per CDR3 protein results from TCRdb running MiXCR on the reads. Of around 170,000 distinct CDR3 sequences detected, less than 60% appear once; the ten largest clones hold 8% to 10%. The sequenced patients had an expansion of CD8+CD57+ cells seen by flow cytometry. Input material: sorted CD4+, CD8+, or CD8+CD57+ T cells (not recorded which) from PBMCs. The origin of the receptors is a human donor with aplastic anemia.

This clonotype was seen repeatedly, ten times or more. V gene TRBV5-5 combines with J gene TRBJ1-5; no definite D call. The CDR3 has 13 amino acids. Germline CDR1 reads SGHKS; CDR2 reads YYEKEE (reference sequence). V shed 1 base and J shed 7 bases, with 9 bases lying between them. In nucleotides, the CDR3 is TGTGCCAGCAGCTTGTGGGGAGGGCAGCCCCAGCATTTT. This sequence encodes CASSLWGGQPQHF.

This clonotype was found a few times. V is TRBV24-1 and J is TRBJ1-2; D call uncertain. The length of the CDR3 is 13 residues. Germline V gene sequence: CDR1 KGHDR, CDR2 SFDVKD. Trimming left V 2 bases short and J 4 bases short, with 7 bases between. In DNA, the CDR3 is TGTGCCACCAGTGATTACAGTGGCTATGGCTACACCTTC. Protein product: CATSDYSGYGYTF.

This clonotype was observed at least ten times. This rearrangement joins TRBV5-8 to TRBJ1-2, with 7 nucleotides matching TRBD1. The CDR3 sequence is 14 residues long. Trimming took 3 bases from V and 8 from J; bases not matched to a gene: 10. Germline V CDR1 and CDR2: SGHTS, YDEGEE. Here the CDR3 DNA reads TGTGCCAGCAGCTCGCGCGGCAGGGGGACGGGCTACACCTTC. Translating gives CASSSRGRGTGYTF.

This clonotype has more than one count but fewer than ten. The rearrangement links TRBV19 to TRBJ1-2; tentative D call: TRBD1 (5 bases). Trimming stripped 4 bases from V and 4 bases from J, with 16 bases between. CDR3 length: 15 residues. Per the germline V gene, CDR1 is LNHDA and CDR2 is SQIVND (reference sequence). In DNA form, the CDR3 reads TGTGCCAGTAGTAAAGAGAGACAGTCTACCTATGGCTACACCTTC. Amino acid sequence: CASSKERQSTYGYTF. The variable domain in full, with the rest retrieved from reference TRBV19 and TRBJ1-2, is DGGITQSPKYLFRKEGQNVTLSCEQNLNHDAMYWYRQDPGQGLRLIYYSQIVNDFQKGDIAEGYSVSREKKESFPLTVTSAQKNPTAFYLCASSKERQSTYGYTFGSGTRLTVV.

This clonotype was seen only a few times. V usage is TRBV29-1 and J usage is TRBJ2-3, with a possible D match to TRBD2 (6 bases). Germline-derived CDR1 and CDR2 are SQVTM and ANQGSEA. Trimming removed 4 bases at V and 1 base at J, with 21 bases between. There are 17 residues in the CDR3. The CDR3 sequence: CSVGGWRERSRTDTQYF. The CDR3 nucleotides are TGCAGCGTTGGAGGGTGGCGGGAAAGAAGCCGCACAGATACGCAGTATTTT.

This clonotype has a count of ten or more. The V and J genes are TRBV9 and TRBJ2-2; D perhaps matches TRBD2 (7 bases). The V gene's germline CDR1 is SGDLS and CDR2 YYNGEE. Trimming removed 4 bases at V and 3 bases at J, with 19 bases between. The CDR3 has 17 amino acids. CDR3: CASSSGGASPDTGELFF. CDR3 DNA sequence: TGTGCCAGCAGCAGTGGGGGGGCCTCGCCGGACACCGGGGAGCTGTTTTTT.

With regard to this clonotype: The missing conserved phenylalanine or tryptophan at the end of this CDR3 makes a read error likely. The DNA is left out, because the CDR3 cannot be placed on it with certainty; the CDR3 is given as TCRdb lists it. The rearrangement uses TRBV7-3 and TRBJ2-5; TRBD1, the table's D call, lacks a check against the DNA. The germline gives CDR1 SGHTA, CDR2 FQGTGA. The CDR3 spans 11 residues, counting both ends. The CDR3 protein is CASSPQVTGNT.

This chain joins TRBV2 and TRBJ1-6, with 7 bases aligning to TRBD1. The V gene's germline CDR1 is SNHLY and CDR2 FYNNEI. Trimming took 4 bases from V and 9 from J; bases not matched to a gene: 0. This CDR3 has 12 residues. This CDR3 is CASSGQGSPLHF. The CDR3 bases are TGTGCCAGCAGTGGACAGGGTTCACCCCTCCACTTT. The variable domain in full, with the rest retrieved from reference TRBV2 and TRBJ1-6, is EPEVTQTPSHQVTQMGQEVILRCVPISNHLYFYWYRQILGQKVEFLVSFYNNEISEKSEIFDDQFSVERPDGSNFTLKIRSTKLEDSAMYFCASSGQGSPLHFGNGTRLTVT.

The table lists this clonotype with a few counts. The chain links TRBV7-2 to TRBJ1-5; 8 positions match TRBD1. The length of the CDR3 is 15 residues. CDR1 is SGHTA and CDR2 is FQGNSA in the germline V gene. After removal of 3 bases from V and 10 bases from J, the junction contained 11 bases not matched to a gene. Here the CDR3 reads CASSFNSGGLCPQHF. CDR3 nucleotide sequence: TGTGCCAGCAGCTTTAATTCAGGGGGCCTATGTCCCCAGCATTTT.

This clonotype appeared a few times. Being one base from a much bigger clone, this may be a read error. V gene TRBV7-8 combines with J gene TRBJ2-3; D may be TRBD2 (5 bases). The CDR3 covers 13 residues. The V end was cut by 1 base, the J end by 3 bases, with 5 bases between. Germline V lookup: CDR1 SGHVS, CDR2 FQNEAQ. The CDR3 sequence: CASSLGETDTQYF. The CDR3, as DNA: TGTGCCAGCAGCTTAGGGGAGACAGATACGCAGTATTTT.

This clonotype was detected only a few times. A much larger clone sits a single nucleotide away, making a read error possible. The chain links TRBV9 to TRBJ2-3, with D possibly matching TRBD2 (6 bases). Per the germline V gene, CDR1 is SGDLS and CDR2 is YYNGEE. There are 16 residues in the CDR3. CDR3 sequence reads: CACSVGGGGSTDTQYF. CDR3 bases: TGTGCCTGCAGCGTAGGAGGCGGAGGGAGCACAGATACGCAGTATTTT.

V usage is TRBV2 and J usage is TRBJ1-1; D remains ambiguous. The CDR3 is made up of 15 amino acids. V lost 1 base and J 5 bases, leaving 14 bases between the germline ends. Germline V gene sequence: CDR1 SNHLY, CDR2 FYNNEI. The CDR3 DNA reads as TGTGCCAGCAGTGAAGGGATTGGGGTATCAACTGAAGCTTTCTTT. Residues: CASSEGIGVSTEAFF.

This clonotype was recorded at least ten times. V and J are TRBV3-1 and TRBJ2-1; 7 bases agree with TRBD2. The CDR3 has 12 amino acids. Trimming at V came to 0 bases and at J to 13 bases, leaving 3 bases not matched to a gene. The germline V gene has CDR1 LGHDT and CDR2 YNNKEL (reference sequence). The CDR3 here is CASSQDGLVQFF. The CDR3 DNA is TGTGCCAGCAGCCAAGATGGACTAGTCCAGTTCTTC.

This clonotype came up many times. The chain uses TRBV25-1 and TRBJ1-1; TRBD1 is a possible D gene (5 bases). Germline V lookup: CDR1 MGHDK, CDR2 SYGVNS. The CDR3 covers 14 residues. V shed 5 bases and J shed 3 bases, with 13 bases lying between them. CDR3 DNA sequence: TGTGCCAGCAGTCCCCCCCCGGGGGACACTGAAGCTTTCTTT. Encoded protein: CASSPPPGDTEAFF. Complete variable domain (other parts from reference TRBV25-1 and TRBJ1-1): EADIYQTPRYLVIGTGKKITLECSQTMGHDKMYWYQQDPGMELHLIHYSYGVNSTEKGDLSSESTVSRIRTEHFPLTLESARPSHTSQYLCASSPPPGDTEAFFGQGTRLTVV.

This clonotype was recorded only once. The CDR3 is CGSNYRGDQPQHF. CDR3 nucleotide sequence: TGTGGAAGCAATTACAGGGGGGATCAGCCCCAGCATTTT. The chain uses TRBV2 and TRBJ1-5; 8 bases map to TRBD1. Germline V lookup: CDR1 SNHLY, CDR2 FYNNEI. This CDR3 spans 13 amino acids.

Remarks on this clonotype: A read error may account for a junction end that differs from germline. The genes are TRBV10-3 and TRBJ2-3; tentatively, D is TRBD1 (6 bases). Looked up from germline, CDR1 is ENHRY and CDR2 is SYGVKD. The CDR3 consists of 13 residues. The chain's CDR3 is CAITKGLTGTQYF. The CDR3 bases are TGTGCCATCACGAAGGGTTTGACAGGTACGCAGTACTTT.

On this clonotype: Since a much larger clone is just one base distant, this may be a read error. This chain joins TRBV20-1 and TRBJ2-4, with 8 bases fitting TRBD2. The CDR3 is made up of 14 amino acids. In germline, CDR1 is DFQATT, CDR2 SNEGSKA (reference sequence). Written as DNA, the CDR3 is TGCAGTGCCACCGTTAGCGGGACCAAAAGCATTCAGTACTTC. It specifies CSATVSGTKSIQYF.

Details on this clonotype: Given a much more abundant clone one base away, this may be a read error. Here the CDR3 omits its conserved ending phenylalanine or tryptophan, so a read error is the likely source. This CDR3 is CASSDGQGGNTEAFL. The CDR3 coding sequence is TGTGCCAGCAGCGACGGACAGGGCGGGAACACTGAAGCTTTCCTT. The chain links TRBV5-6 to TRBJ1-1, with 8 bases matching TRBD1. J gave up 1 base and V 4 bases, and 6 bases lay outside the gene matches. The CDR3 consists of 15 residues. Germline CDR1 and CDR2: SGHDT and YYEEEE.

V is TRBV7-9 and J is TRBJ2-3; D may match TRBD1 or TRBD2 (6 bases each). CDR1 is SEHNR, CDR2 FQNEAQ, per germline (reference sequence). V dropped 4 bases and J dropped 4 bases, with 12 bases sitting between them. CDR3 size: 14 residues. Here the CDR3 reads CASSSGGFADTQYF. The CDR3 DNA sequence: TGTGCCAGCAGCTCCGGGGGCTTTGCAGATACGCAGTATTTT.

This clonotype was detected ten times or more. The V call is TRBV7-9, the J call TRBJ2-3, with D perhaps matching TRBD1 (6 bases). This CDR3 comprises 13 residues. Trimming took off 4 bases at V and 4 bases at J, with 9 bases between the two ends. Germline V gene lookup returns CDR1 SEHNR and CDR2 FQNEAQ (reference sequence). CDR3 amino acids: CASSWGQADTQYF. CDR3 DNA: TGTGCCAGCAGCTGGGGGCAAGCAGATACGCAGTATTTT.

Concerning this clonotype: This could be a read error, since a much larger clone is one nucleotide away. The V call is TRBV5-5, the J call TRBJ1-1; D might be TRBD1 (5 bases). Germline V gene sequence: CDR1 SGHKS, CDR2 YYEKEE (reference sequence). V was trimmed by 5 bases and J by 5 bases, leaving 19 bases between them. CDR3 length equals 15 residues. The CDR3 loop is CASSYRQRGGTEAFF. The CDR3 nucleotides are TGTGCCAGCAGTTATCGACAGAGAGGTGGGACTGAAGCTTTCTTT.

The V call is TRBV10-3, the J call TRBJ1-1; D is undetermined. The germline V and J ends were trimmed by 4 bases and 7 bases, with 10 bases remaining between them. Germline V lookup: CDR1 ENHRY, CDR2 SYGVKD. The CDR3 runs to 12 residues. The CDR3 loop reads CAISARDVEAFF. CDR3 coding DNA: TGTGCCATCAGTGCTCGGGATGTTGAAGCTTTCTTT.

The chain combines TRBV5-4 with TRBJ1-6; a weak D match, TRBD1 (5 bases). The V and J ends lost 4 bases and 9 bases respectively, with 20 bases between them. This CDR3 has 16 amino acids. Germline V CDR1 and CDR2: SGHNT, YYREEE (reference sequence). The CDR3: CASSALPDTLCSPLHF. CDR3 in DNA: TGTGCCAGCAGCGCCCTCCCGGACACGTTATGTTCACCCCTCCACTTT.

The chain carries TRBV7-6 and TRBJ2-1; D might be TRBD2 (6 bases). Germline values: CDR1 SGHVS, CDR2 FNYEAQ. Trimming pared 0 bases from V and 4 bases from J, leaving 13 bases between. This CDR3 is built from 16 residues. The CDR3 region is CASSLARDGGYNEQFF. Here the CDR3 DNA reads TGTGCCAGCAGCTTAGCGCGGGATGGTGGGTACAATGAGCAGTTCTTC.

The table lists this clonotype with a count of one. The chain joins TRBV29-1 to TRBJ1-5, with D unclear. The CDR3 loop spans 14 amino acids. V lost 4 bases to trimming and J lost 2 bases, with 12 bases between them. CDR1 is SQVTM, CDR2 ANQGSEA, per germline. CDR3 sequence reads: CSVAPGKGNQPQHF. The CDR3, as DNA: TGCAGCGTTGCCCCGGGGAAAGGCAATCAGCCCCAGCATTTT.

Concerning this clonotype itself: Germline and junction disagree at one end, which may indicate a read error. V is TRBV7-9 and J is TRBJ2-3, with D possibly matching TRBD2 (6 bases). The CDR3 length is 14 residues. Germline V gene lookup returns CDR1 SEHNR and CDR2 FQNEAQ (reference sequence). In DNA, the CDR3 is TGTGCCAGCAGCGTTAGCGGAAGCACAGGTACGCAGTATTTT. This translates into CASSVSGSTGTQYF.

CDR3 DNA: TGTGCCAGCAGCGTAGGATTCGCGGACTCCTACAATGAGCAGTTCTTC. Protein product: CASSVGFADSYNEQFF. This chain uses TRBV9 with TRBJ2-1; D call uncertain. Germline CDR1 is SGDLS and CDR2 is YYNGEE. Trimming shortened V by 0 bases and J by 0 bases, and 10 bases separated the two germline ends. The CDR3 has 16 residues.